This T cell receptor beta chain is from a study of blood T cell repertoires in COVID-19. Study in general: In each case, the material was cDNA or gDNA derived from T cells, B-cell-depleted T cells, or PBMCs.

V was pared by 5 bases and J by 4 bases, with 10 bases of the junction left unmatched. Germline CDR1 is SGHTA and CDR2 is FQGNSA. This CDR3 is 16 amino acids long. In Seattle, patients joined the study during active infection and were tracked longitudinally. Study processing details: Reference gene primer amplification gave nucleated cell count estimates. Assay used: immunoSEQ multiplex PCR; TCRdb lists only in-frame clones, some missing. D and trimming come from the DNA, and the V and J calls and clone size come from that table. The sample includes about 160,000 clones, approximately 80% of them seen just once.

The source is a woman in her thirties or forties with COVID-19, enrolled during active disease. The chain joins TRBV7-2 to TRBJ2-2; TRBD2 aligns across 7 bases. Input material: peripheral blood. The CDR3 region has the DNA TGTGCCAGCAGCGTACAACCGGGACTATCCACCGGGGAGCTGTTTTTT. Protein product: CASSVQPGLSTGELFF. The complete variable domain, with remaining parts taken from reference TRBV7-2 and TRBJ2-2, reads GAGVSQSPSNKVTEKGKDVELRCDPISGHTALYWYRQSLGQGLEFLIYFQGNSAPDKSGLPSDRFSAERTGGSVSTLTIQRTQQEDSAVYLCASSVQPGLSTGELFFGEGSRLTVL.